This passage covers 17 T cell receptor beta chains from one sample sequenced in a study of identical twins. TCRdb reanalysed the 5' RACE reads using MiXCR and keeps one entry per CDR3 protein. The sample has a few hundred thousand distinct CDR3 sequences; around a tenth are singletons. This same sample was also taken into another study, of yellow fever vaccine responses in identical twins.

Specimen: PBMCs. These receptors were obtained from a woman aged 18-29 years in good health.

CDR3 region: CASSIALAGYNEQFF. The CDR3, as DNA: TGTGCCAGTAGTATAGCACTAGCGGGTTACAATGAGCAGTTCTTC. The gene calls are TRBV19 and TRBJ2-1, with TRBD2 matching 9 bases. CDR1 is LNHDA and CDR2 is SQIVND in the germline V gene (reference sequence). V lost 1 base to trimming and J lost 4 bases; unmatched junction nucleotides: 2. The CDR3 has 15 residues.

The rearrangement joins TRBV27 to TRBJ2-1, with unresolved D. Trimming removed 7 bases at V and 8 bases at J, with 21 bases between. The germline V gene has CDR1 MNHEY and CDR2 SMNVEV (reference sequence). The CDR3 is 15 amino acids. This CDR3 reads CASKRTAFTIYEQFF. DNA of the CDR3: TGTGCCAGCAAGAGAACGGCGTTTACGATCTATGAGCAGTTCTTC.

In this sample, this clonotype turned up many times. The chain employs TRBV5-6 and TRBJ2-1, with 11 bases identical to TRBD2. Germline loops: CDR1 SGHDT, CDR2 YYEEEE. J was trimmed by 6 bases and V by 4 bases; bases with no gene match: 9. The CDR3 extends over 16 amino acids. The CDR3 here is CASSKISGGATNEQFF. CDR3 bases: TGTGCCAGCAGCAAGATTAGCGGGGGGGCGACCAATGAGCAGTTCTTC.

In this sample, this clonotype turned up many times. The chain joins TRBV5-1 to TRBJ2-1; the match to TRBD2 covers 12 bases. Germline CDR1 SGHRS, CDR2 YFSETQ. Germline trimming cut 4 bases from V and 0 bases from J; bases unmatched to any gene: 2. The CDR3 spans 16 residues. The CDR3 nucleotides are TGCGCCAGCAGCGGGGGACTAGCGGGCTCCTACAATGAGCAGTTCTTC. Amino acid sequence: CASSGGLAGSYNEQFF.

The CDR3 protein is CASSKAQGTTSTDTQYF. The CDR3 nucleotides read TGTGCCAGTAGTAAGGCCCAGGGCACTACTAGCACAGATACGCAGTATTTT. The rearrangement links TRBV19 to TRBJ2-3, with a tentative D call TRBD1 (5 bases). Germline CDR1 and CDR2: LNHDA and SQIVND (reference sequence). The CDR3 consists of 17 residues. V shed 4 bases and J shed 0 bases, with 17 bases lying between them.

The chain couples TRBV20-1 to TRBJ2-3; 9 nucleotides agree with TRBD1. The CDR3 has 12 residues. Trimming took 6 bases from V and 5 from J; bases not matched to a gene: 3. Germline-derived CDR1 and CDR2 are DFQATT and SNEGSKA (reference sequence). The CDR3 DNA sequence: TGCAGTGCGGGACAGGGTGGAGATACGCAGTATTTT. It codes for CSAGQGGDTQYF.

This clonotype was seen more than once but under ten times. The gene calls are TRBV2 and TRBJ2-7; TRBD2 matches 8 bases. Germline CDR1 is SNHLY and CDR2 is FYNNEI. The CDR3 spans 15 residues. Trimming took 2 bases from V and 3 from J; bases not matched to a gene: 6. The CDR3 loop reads CASSESGGRFYEQYF. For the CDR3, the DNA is TGTGCCAGCAGTGAAAGTGGCGGGAGGTTCTACGAGCAGTACTTC.

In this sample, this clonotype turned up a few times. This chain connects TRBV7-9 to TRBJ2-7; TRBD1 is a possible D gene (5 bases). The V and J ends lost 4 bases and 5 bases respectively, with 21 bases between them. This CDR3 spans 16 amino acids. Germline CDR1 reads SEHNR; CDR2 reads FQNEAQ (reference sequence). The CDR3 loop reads CASSSGAGVYRDEQYF. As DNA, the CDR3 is TGTGCCAGCAGCTCTGGGGCAGGCGTCTACAGAGACGAGCAGTACTTC.

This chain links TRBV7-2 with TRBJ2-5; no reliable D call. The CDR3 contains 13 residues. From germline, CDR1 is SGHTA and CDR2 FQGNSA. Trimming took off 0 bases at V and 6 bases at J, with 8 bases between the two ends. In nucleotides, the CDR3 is TGTGCCAGCAGCTTAGCCCCTGAGAAGACCCAGTACTTC. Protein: CASSLAPEKTQYF.

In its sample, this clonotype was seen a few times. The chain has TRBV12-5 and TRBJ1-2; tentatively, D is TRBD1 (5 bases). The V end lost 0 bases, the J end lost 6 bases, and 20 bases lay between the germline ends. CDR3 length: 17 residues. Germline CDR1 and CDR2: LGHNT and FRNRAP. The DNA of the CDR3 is TGTGCTAGTGGTTTGGTAGAGAAGCAGGGCCGTTCTGATGGCTACACCTTC. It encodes CASGLVEKQGRSDGYTF.

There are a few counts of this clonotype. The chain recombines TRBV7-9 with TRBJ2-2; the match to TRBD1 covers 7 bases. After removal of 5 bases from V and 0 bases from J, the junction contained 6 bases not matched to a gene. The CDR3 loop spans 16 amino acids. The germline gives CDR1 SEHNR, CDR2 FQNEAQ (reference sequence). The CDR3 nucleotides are TGTGCCAGCAGCATGGGACAGCCCTCGAACACCGGGGAGCTGTTTTTT. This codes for CASSMGQPSNTGELFF.

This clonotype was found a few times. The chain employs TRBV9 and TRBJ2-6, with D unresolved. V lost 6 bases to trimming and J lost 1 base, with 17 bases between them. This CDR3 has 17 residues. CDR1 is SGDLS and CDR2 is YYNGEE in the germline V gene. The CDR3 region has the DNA TGTGCCAGCAATCACCGGGTAGGAAGTTCTGGGGCCAACGTCCTGACTTTC. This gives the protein CASNHRVGSSGANVLTF.

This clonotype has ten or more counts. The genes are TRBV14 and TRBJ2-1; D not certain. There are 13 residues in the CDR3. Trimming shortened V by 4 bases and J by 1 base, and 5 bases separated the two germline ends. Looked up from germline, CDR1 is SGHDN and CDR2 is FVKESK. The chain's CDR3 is CASSPASYNEQFF. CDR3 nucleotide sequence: TGTGCCAGCAGCCCCGCTTCCTACAATGAGCAGTTCTTC.

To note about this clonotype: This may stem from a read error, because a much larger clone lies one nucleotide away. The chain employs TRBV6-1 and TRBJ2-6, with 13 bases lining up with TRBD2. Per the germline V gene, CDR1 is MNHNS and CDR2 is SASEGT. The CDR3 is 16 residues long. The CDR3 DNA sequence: TGTGCCAGTAGAGGACTAGCGGGAGTTGGGGCCTACGTCCTGACTTTC. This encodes CASRGLAGVGAYVLTF.

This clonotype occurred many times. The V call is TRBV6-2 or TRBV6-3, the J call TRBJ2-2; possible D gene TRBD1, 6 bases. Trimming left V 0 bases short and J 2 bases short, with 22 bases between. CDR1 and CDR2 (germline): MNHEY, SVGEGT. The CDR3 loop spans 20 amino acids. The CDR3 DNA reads TGTGCCAGCAGTTACTCGAGTGGAAACGTTGGACAGCTCAACACCGGGGAGCTGTTTTTT. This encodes CASSYSSGNVGQLNTGELFF.

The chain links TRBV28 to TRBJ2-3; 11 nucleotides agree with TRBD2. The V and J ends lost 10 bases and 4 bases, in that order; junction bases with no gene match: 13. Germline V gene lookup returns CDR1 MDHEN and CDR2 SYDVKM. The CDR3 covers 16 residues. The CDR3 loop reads CATRSLAGGGADTQYF. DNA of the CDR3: TGTGCCACTAGGAGCCTAGCGGGGGGCGGTGCAGATACGCAGTATTTT.

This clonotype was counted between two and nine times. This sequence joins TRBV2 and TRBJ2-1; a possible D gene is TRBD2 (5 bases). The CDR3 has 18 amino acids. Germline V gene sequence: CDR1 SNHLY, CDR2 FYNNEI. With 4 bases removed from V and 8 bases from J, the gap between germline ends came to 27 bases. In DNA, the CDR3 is TGTGCCAGCAGTGCGGAATCCGAGGACCTTTTACTAGTCGATGAGCAGTTCTTC. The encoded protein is CASSAESEDLLLVDEQFF.